These T cell receptor beta chains were read from a single sample in a study of blood T cell repertoires in COVID-19. Clones were sequenced by immunoSEQ multiplex PCR, and TCRdb holds only the in-frame ones, with some missing. The table shows 140,000 to 150,000 clones, with approximately 88% occurring only once. The specimen was peripheral blood. The origin of the receptors is a man aged 55 to 70 with active or convalescent COVID-19. The CDR3 runs from the conserved cysteine through the conserved F or W. Each record gives: J gene, clone size, V gene, D gene, CDR3 protein, CDR3 DNA. D genes are given only for firm matches. Some rows have no size entry. The others give once, few or many, or a class for an expanded clone.

>TRBJ1-3|once|TRBV18|-
CASSPTEGNTIYF
TGTGCCAGCTCACCAACAGAAGGAAACACCATATATTTT
>TRBJ1-2|-|TRBV6-5|-
CASSRTSLRYGYTF
TGTGCCAGCAGCAGGACATCCCTTCGGTATGGCTACACCTTC
>TRBJ2-7|-|TRBV5-4|TRBD1
CASTSTGVSYEQYF
TGTGCCAGCACCTCGACAGGGGTTTCCTACGAGCAGTACTTC
>TRBJ2-2|-|TRBV5-1|TRBD2
CASSEGGPDTGELFF
TGCGCCAGCAGCGAGGGAGGGCCGGATACCGGGGAGCTGTTTTTT
>TRBJ1-4|few|TRBV4-1|-
CASRAGRNEKLFF
TGCGCCAGCAGGGCCGGCAGGAATGAAAAACTGTTTTTT
>TRBJ1-1|-|TRBV7-8|-
CASSLEGTGIKLIAFF
TGTGCCAGCAGCTTAGAAGGCACAGGCATAAAACTGATAGCTTTCTTT
>TRBJ2-7|once|TRBV10-3|-
CAIRVTRSSYEQYF
TGTGCCATCAGGGTGACTAGGAGCTCCTACGAGCAGTACTTC
>TRBJ2-1|-|TRBV4-3|TRBD2
CASSPGTSGGNEQFF
TGCGCCAGCAGCCCCGGGACTAGCGGAGGGAATGAGCAGTTCTTC
>TRBJ2-7|-|TRBV7-8|TRBD1
CASSLVDRGYEQYF
TGTGCCAGCAGCTTAGTAGACAGGGGTTACGAGCAGTACTTC
>TRBJ2-7|-|TRBV18|TRBD1
CASSHGQGHEQYF
TGTGCCAGCTCACATGGACAGGGCCACGAGCAGTACTTC
>TRBJ1-1|-|TRBV7-8|-
CASTNRAREVNTEAFF
TGTGCCAGCACCAACAGGGCACGGGAGGTGAACACTGAAGCTTTCTTT
>TRBJ2-7|-|TRBV18|TRBD2
CASSLGLATTYEQYF
TGTGCCAGCTCATTGGGACTAGCGACGACCTACGAGCAGTACTTC
>TRBJ2-5|-|TRBV7-9|-
CASSLLGLAQETQYF
TGTGCCAGCAGCTTATTAGGGCTAGCCCAAGAGACCCAGTACTTC
>TRBJ1-2|-|TRBV4-3|TRBD1
CASSVGTGIGYGYTF
TGCGCCAGCAGCGTCGGGACAGGGATAGGATATGGCTACACCTTC
>TRBJ2-1|-|TRBV6-2/TRBV6-3|TRBD2
CASSIAGGHNEQFF
TGTGCCAGCAGTATAGCGGGAGGGCACAATGAGCAGTTCTTC
>TRBJ1-1|-|TRBV11-1|TRBD1
CASSLGTGYAEAFF
TGTGCCAGCAGCTTAGGGACAGGGTACGCTGAAGCTTTCTTT
>TRBJ2-2|-|TRBV18|-
CASSHIKEVGELFF
TGTGCCAGCTCACACATTAAAGAGGTCGGGGAGCTGTTTTTT
>TRBJ2-1|once|TRBV6-6|TRBD1
CASRRDRVGSANEQFF
TGTGCCAGCAGACGTGACAGGGTAGGATCAGCCAATGAGCAGTTCTTC
>TRBJ1-2|-|TRBV2|TRBD1
CASIPGGTGPNFNYGYTF
TGTGCCAGCATCCCCGGAGGGACAGGGCCCAACTTTAACTATGGCTACACCTTC
>TRBJ1-5|once|TRBV28|-
CASGLNTGIYSNQPQHF
TGTGCCAGTGGGTTGAATACAGGGATTTATAGCAATCAGCCCCAGCATTTT
>TRBJ1-4|few|TRBV6-5|-
CASSNNRRTNEKLFF
TGTGCCAGCAGTAACAACCGTCGAACTAATGAAAAACTGTTTTTT
>TRBJ1-2|-|TRBV7-2|TRBD1
CASSLVDRGIGYTF
TGTGCCAGCAGCTTAGTCGACAGGGGTATTGGCTACACCTTC
>TRBJ2-1|-|TRBV9|TRBD1
CASSEGTGATNEQFF
TGTGCCAGCAGCGAAGGGACAGGGGCAACCAATGAGCAGTTCTTC
>TRBJ2-7|-|TRBV27|TRBD1
CASSFWDSLYEQYF
TGTGCCAGCAGTTTCTGGGACAGCCTCTACGAGCAGTACTTC
>TRBJ2-7|-|TRBV28|-
CASSLLPGVNSYEQYF
TGTGCCAGCAGTTTATTGCCGGGGGTAAACTCCTACGAGCAGTACTTC
>TRBJ1-1|-|TRBV13|-
CASSFVSGSIMNTEAFF
TGTGCCAGCAGCTTTGTCAGTGGTAGCATAATGAACACTGAAGCTTTCTTT
>TRBJ1-5|-|TRBV10-3|TRBD1
CAKTGGNQPQHF
TGTGCCAAAACAGGGGGCAATCAGCCCCAGCATTTT
>TRBJ1-1|-|TRBV6-1|TRBD1
CASSGGQAKGNTEAFF
TGTGCCAGCAGTGGGGGACAGGCGAAGGGGAACACTGAAGCTTTCTTT
>TRBJ2-7|-|TRBV2|-
CASSVQGIREQYF
TGTGCCAGCAGTGTTCAGGGTATCCGCGAGCAGTACTTC
>TRBJ1-2|few|TRBV3-1/TRBV3-2|TRBD1
CASSPSGQKVGYTF
TGTGCCAGCAGCCCCTCGGGACAGAAGGTTGGCTACACCTTC
>TRBJ1-2|-|TRBV27|TRBD1
CAIPGQGLCGYTF
TGTGCCATACCCGGACAGGGTCTGTGCGGCTACACCTTC
>TRBJ2-7|once|TRBV28|TRBD1
CASSLAWTGGSEQYF
TGTGCCAGCAGTTTAGCGTGGACAGGGGGGAGTGAGCAGTACTTC
>TRBJ2-1|-|TRBV5-1|TRBD2
CASSPSGLGDEQFF
TGCGCCAGCAGCCCATCGGGACTAGGCGATGAGCAGTTCTTC
>TRBJ1-6|-|TRBV7-9|-
CASSKGQGDNSPLHF
TGTGCCAGCAGCAAAGGGCAGGGTGATAATTCACCCCTCCACTTT
>TRBJ1-2|-|TRBV5-1|-
CASSLRVEEGGYGYTF
TGCGCCAGCAGCTTGCGGGTGGAGGAAGGAGGCTATGGCTACACCTTC
>TRBJ1-1|-|TRBV7-3|-
CASSSQAGVQTEAFF
TGTGCCAGCAGCTCACAGGCAGGGGTGCAGACTGAAGCTTTCTTT
>TRBJ2-2|-|TRBV14|-
CASSPQATGELFF
TGTGCCAGCAGCCCACAGGCCACCGGGGAGCTGTTTTTT
>TRBJ2-1|-|TRBV29-1|-
CSVGANEQFF
TGCAGCGTTGGAGCGAATGAGCAGTTCTTC
>TRBJ2-7|-|TRBV6-5|-
CASQKAAGSYEQYF
TGTGCCAGCCAAAAGGCGGCAGGGTCCTACGAGCAGTACTTC